This entry is about one TCR beta chain. This clone is considered medium-sized (0.01 to 0.1%). Its binding antigen is unknown. The read is 3 residues too short to cover the CDR3 end, so that end is filled in from the germline J gene. For sequencing, equivalent amounts of genomic DNA were input from CVID and control samples. For every sample, a 60 bp segment covering the rearranged TCRbeta CDR3 region was amplified and then sequenced. TCRbeta amplification used the immunoSEQ assay, a bias-corrected multiplex PCR with high-throughput sequencing. The study's processing was this. Every unique nucleotide sequence counted as a clone and was annotated with V, D and J genes, copy number and frequency. Sequences were labeled productive if in frame, and non-productive if out of frame or containing stop codons. As previously described, clonality was calculated on the basis of Shannon's entropy. Mean CDR3 Kyte-Doolittle hydropathy was derived from the predicted amino acid sequences of productive clones. Scaled V gene usage was hierarchically clustered using Manhattan distance and complete linkage with the R hclust function. Clone sharing by CDR3 amino acid sequence was assessed by resampling 12 repertoires per group over 100 rounds. The repertoires were searched for 60 to 70 published EBV-specific TCRbeta sequences and 245 published CMV-specific TCRbeta sequences. Two CVID samples that yielded fewer than 10,000 sequences were excluded from the analysis, so roughly 40 CVID repertoires were retained. The table was pulled from immuneACCESS by TCRdb, which kept in-frame rearrangements only. Such tables lose some clones; where checked, under half of the loss comes from unresolved V genes, and the rest has no known cause. The V and J calls and clone size come from that table; D and trimming were worked out from the DNA. The table puts 20,000 to 25,000 clones in this sample, none counted just once. Over 2% of the sample is taken by the ten largest.

The trim is 6 bases for V and 0 bases for J, with a gap of 12 bases between the germline ends. Taken from cysteine to phenylalanine, the CDR3 has 15 residues. The DNA has 36 bases, all within the CDR3, and is read from base 1. CDR1 and CDR2, per the germline V gene, are KGHSH and LQKENI. Standard criteria were used to diagnose CVID, namely serum IgG, IgA and/or IgM reduced below the normal range together with specific antibody deficiency. The CVID group comprised 40 to 45 subjects, 15 female and roughly 30 male, aged roughly 8 to 65 years with a mean age of around 40. Both CVID patients and healthy controls were predominantly of Caucasian heritage. All CVID subjects had received replacement immunoglobulin therapy for at least one year at the time of study participation. At the time of blood collection, no CVID subject was ill or was being treated with immunomodulatory or immunosuppressive medication. Heparinized peripheral whole blood samples of roughly 5 to 9 ml were obtained from each donor. Genomic DNA from adults with common variable immune deficiency (CVID) and from healthy adult controls was used to sequence TCRbeta CDR3 repertoires. Diluted blood was subjected to density centrifugation over Hypaque 1077 or Ficoll-Paque for isolation of peripheral blood mononuclear cells. Unsorted mononuclear cells served as the source of genomic DNA, which was extracted either by Qiagen column purification or by a centrifugation-based method.

This record comes from a study of T cell clonality in common variable immunodeficiency (dated by TCRdb to about 2015). Here is what the overall study found, with its caveats: Fewer TCRbeta clones were shared among CVID subjects than among healthy controls (p < 0.0001). Despite equal DNA input, controls averaged roughly 80,000 unique sequences per sample versus about 31,547 in CVID samples. Differences among patients in the CVID cohort limited the correlations between repertoire features and clinical complications. TCRbeta clonality was higher in CVID subjects than in healthy controls (t-test p = 0.018), and the increase was most characteristic of about a third of subjects. Reportedly, TCRbeta sequences from CVID had fewer deletions and N-nucleotide insertions, and highly modified clones with 13 or more V deletions were absent from CVID. The authors noted that sequencing repertoires of T cell subpopulations would be needed to clarify what caused the increased clonality in CVID.

This TCR was recovered from a human donor with common variable immunodeficiency. Sequenced sample: peripheral blood mononuclear cells. The chain links TRBV18 with TRBJ2-1; the D gene cannot be named for sure. This receptor has the CDR3 CASSLQRSSYNEQFF. The part of the CDR3 DNA that was read is TGTGCCAGCTCCCTCCAGCGTAGCTCCTACAATGAG.